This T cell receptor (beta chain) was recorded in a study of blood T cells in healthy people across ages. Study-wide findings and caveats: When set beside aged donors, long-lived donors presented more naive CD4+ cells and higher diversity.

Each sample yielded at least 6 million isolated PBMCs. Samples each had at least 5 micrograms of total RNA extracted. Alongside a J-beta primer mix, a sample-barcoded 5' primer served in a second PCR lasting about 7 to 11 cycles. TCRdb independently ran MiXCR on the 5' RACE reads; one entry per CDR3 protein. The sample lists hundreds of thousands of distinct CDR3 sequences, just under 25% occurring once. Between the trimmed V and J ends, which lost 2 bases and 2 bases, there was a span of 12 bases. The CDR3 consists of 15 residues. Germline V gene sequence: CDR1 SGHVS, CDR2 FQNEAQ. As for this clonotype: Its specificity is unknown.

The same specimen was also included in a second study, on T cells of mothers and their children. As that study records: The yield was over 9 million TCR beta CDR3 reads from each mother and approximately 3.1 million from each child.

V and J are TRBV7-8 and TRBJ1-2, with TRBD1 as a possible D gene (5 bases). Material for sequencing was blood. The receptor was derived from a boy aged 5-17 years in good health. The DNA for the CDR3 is TGTGCCAGCAGCTTATTCACAGGAACAAACTATGGCTACACCTTC. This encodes CASSLFTGTNYGYTF. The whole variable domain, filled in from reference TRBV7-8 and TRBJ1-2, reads GAGVSQSPRYKVAKRGQDVALRCDPISGHVSLFWYQQALGQGPEFLTYFQNEAQLDKSGLPSDRFFAERPEGSVSTLKIQRTQQEDSAVYLCASSLFTGTNYGYTFGSGTRLTVV.